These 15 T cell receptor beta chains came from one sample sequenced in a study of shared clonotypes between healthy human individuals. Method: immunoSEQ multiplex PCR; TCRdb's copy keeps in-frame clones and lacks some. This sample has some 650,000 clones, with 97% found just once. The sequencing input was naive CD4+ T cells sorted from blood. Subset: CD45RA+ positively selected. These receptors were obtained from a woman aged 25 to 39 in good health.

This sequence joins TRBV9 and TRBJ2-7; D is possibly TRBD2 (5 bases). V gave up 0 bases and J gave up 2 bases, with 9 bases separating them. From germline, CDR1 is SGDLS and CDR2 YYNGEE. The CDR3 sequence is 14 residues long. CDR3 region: CASSVAGDPYEQYF. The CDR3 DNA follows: TGTGCCAGCAGCGTAGCCGGGGATCCCTACGAGCAGTACTTC.

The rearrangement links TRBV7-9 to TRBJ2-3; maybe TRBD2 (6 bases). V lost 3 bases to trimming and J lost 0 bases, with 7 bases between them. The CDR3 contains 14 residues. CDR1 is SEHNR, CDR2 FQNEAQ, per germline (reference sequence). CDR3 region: CASSFRGSTDTQYF. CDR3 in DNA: TGTGCCAGCAGCTTTCGGGGGAGCACAGATACGCAGTATTTT.

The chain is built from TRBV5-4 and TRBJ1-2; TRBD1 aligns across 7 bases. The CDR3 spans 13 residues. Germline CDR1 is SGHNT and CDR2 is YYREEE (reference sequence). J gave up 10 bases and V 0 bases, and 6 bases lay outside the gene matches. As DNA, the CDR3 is TGTGCCAGCAGCTTGGCTGGGACAGAGCCCTACACCTTC. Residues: CASSLAGTEPYTF. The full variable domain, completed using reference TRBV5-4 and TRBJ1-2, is ETGVTQSPTHLIKTRGQQVTLRCSSQSGHNTVSWYQQALGQGPQFIFQYYREEENGRGNFPPRFSGLQFPNYSSELNVNALELDDSALYLCASSLAGTEPYTFGSGTRLTVV.

As DNA, the CDR3 is TGTGCCAGCAGCTTGGGTGATTACCCGAACACCGGGGAGCTGTTTTTT. It yields the protein CASSLGDYPNTGELFF. This chain uses TRBV5-4 with TRBJ2-2; D gene ambiguous. CDR1 and CDR2 from the germline V gene are SGHNT and YYREEE (reference sequence). With 0 bases removed from V and 0 bases from J, the gap between germline ends came to 9 bases. This CDR3 comprises 16 residues.

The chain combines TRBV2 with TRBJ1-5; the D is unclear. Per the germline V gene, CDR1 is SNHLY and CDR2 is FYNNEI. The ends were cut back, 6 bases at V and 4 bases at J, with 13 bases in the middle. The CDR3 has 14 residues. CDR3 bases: TGTGCCAGCAGCCCCCAGGCTGGGAATCAGCCCCAGCATTTT. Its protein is CASSPQAGNQPQHF.

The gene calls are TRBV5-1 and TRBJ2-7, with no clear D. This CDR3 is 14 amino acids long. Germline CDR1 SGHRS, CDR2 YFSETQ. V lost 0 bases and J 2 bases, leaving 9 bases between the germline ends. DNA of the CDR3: TGCGCCAGCAGCTTGGCCGACGGAGCCTACGAGCAGTACTTC. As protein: CASSLADGAYEQYF.

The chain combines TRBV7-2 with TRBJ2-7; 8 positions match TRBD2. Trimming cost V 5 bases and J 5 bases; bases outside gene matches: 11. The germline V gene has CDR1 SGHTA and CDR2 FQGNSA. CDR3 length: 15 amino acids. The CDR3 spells CASSPRAGVGDEQYF. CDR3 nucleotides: TGTGCCAGCAGCCCAAGAGCGGGAGTAGGGGACGAGCAGTACTTC. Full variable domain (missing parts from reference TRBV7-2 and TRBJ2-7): GAGVSQSPSNKVTEKGKDVELRCDPISGHTALYWYRQSLGQGLEFLIYFQGNSAPDKSGLPSDRFSAERTGGSVSTLTIQRTQQEDSAVYLCASSPRAGVGDEQYFGPGTRLTVT.

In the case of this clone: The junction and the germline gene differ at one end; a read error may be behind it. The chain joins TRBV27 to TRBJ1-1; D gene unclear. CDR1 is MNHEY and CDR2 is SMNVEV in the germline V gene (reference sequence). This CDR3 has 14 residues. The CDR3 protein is CASSSPNGNSEAFF. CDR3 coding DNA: TGTGCCAGCAGTTCCCCTAATGGGAACTCTGAAGCTTTCTTT.

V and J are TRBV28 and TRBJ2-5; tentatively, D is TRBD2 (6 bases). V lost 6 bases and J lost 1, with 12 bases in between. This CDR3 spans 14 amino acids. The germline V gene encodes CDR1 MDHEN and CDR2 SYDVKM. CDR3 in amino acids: CASRAPGLQETQYF. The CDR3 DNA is TGTGCCAGCAGAGCCCCGGGACTCCAAGAGACCCAGTACTTC.

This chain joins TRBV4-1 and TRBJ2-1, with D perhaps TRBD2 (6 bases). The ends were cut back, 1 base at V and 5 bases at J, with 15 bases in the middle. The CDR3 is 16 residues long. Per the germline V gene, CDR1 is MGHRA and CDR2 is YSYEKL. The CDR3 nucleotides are TGCGCCAGCAGCCAAGGCCTAGCGTCTCGGGACAATGAGCAGTTCTTC. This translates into CASSQGLASRDNEQFF.

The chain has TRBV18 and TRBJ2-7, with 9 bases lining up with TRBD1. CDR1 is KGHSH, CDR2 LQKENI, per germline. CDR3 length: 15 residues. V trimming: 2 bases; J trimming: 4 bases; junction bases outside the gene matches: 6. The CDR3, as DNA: TGTGCCAGCTCACCATTGGGGACAGGGTCGTACGAGCAGTACTTC. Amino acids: CASSPLGTGSYEQYF.

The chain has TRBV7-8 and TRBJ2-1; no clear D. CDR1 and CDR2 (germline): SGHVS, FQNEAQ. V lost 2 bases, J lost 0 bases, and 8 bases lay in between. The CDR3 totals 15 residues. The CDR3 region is CASSLPESSYNEQFF. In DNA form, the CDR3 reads TGTGCCAGCAGCTTACCTGAGAGCTCCTACAATGAGCAGTTCTTC. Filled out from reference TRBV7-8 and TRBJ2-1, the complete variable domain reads GAGVSQSPRYKVAKRGQDVALRCDPISGHVSLFWYQQALGQGPEFLTYFQNEAQLDKSGLPSDRFFAERPEGSVSTLKIQRTQQEDSAVYLCASSLPESSYNEQFFGPGTRLTVL.

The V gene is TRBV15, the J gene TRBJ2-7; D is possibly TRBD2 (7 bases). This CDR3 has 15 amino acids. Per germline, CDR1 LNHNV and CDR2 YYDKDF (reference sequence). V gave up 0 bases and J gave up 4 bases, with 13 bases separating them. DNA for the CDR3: TGTGCCACCAGCAGAGATCCGGGGGGCGAGTACGAGCAGTACTTC. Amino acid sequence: CATSRDPGGEYEQYF. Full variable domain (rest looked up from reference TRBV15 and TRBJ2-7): DAMVIQNPRYQVTQFGKPVTLSCSQTLNHNVMYWYQQKSSQAPKLLFHYYDKDFNNEADTPDNFQSRRPNTSFCFLDIRSPGLGDTAMYLCATSRDPGGEYEQYFGPGTRLTVT.

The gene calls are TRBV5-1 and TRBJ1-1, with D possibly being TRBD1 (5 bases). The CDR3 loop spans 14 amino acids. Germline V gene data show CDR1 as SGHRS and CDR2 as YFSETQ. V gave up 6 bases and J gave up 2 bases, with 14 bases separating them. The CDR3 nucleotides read TGCGCCAGCACCTGGGGGGTAGAAAACACTGAAGCTTTCTTT. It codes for CASTWGVENTEAFF.

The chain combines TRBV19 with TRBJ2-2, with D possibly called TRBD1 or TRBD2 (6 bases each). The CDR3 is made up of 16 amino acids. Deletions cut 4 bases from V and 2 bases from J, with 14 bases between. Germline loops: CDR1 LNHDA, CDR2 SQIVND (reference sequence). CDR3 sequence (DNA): TGTGCCAGTAGTAATACAGGGACTGTTAACACCGGGGAGCTGTTTTTT. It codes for CASSNTGTVNTGELFF.